The 22 T cell receptor beta chains below come from one sample, sequenced in a study of blood T cell repertoires in COVID-19. Profiled with immunoSEQ multiplex PCR; TCRdb holds only in-frame clones, not every one. The profile shows 240,000 or so clones, roughly 86% of them singletons. The sequencing input was peripheral blood. These receptors originate from a woman in her 70s with active or convalescent COVID-19.

This clone was seen a single time. J is TRBJ2-1 and V is TRBV28; no clear D gene. The CDR3 length is 13 residues. Trimming took off 8 bases at V and 6 bases at J, with 14 bases between the two ends. Germline CDR1 MDHEN, CDR2 SYDVKM. CDR3 sequence reads: CASAPGQFNEQFF. The CDR3, as DNA: TGTGCCAGCGCCCCTGGCCAGTTCAATGAGCAGTTCTTC.

This rearrangement joins TRBV19 to TRBJ1-1; 7 bases agree with TRBD1. Germline V lookup: CDR1 LNHDA, CDR2 SQIVND (reference sequence). V dropped 3 bases and J dropped 7; count of bases not matched to a gene: 8. This CDR3 comprises 14 residues. In nucleotides, the CDR3 is TGTGCCAGTAGTATGCAGACAGGGCGGGGTGAAGCTTTCTTT. Protein: CASSMQTGRGEAFF.

The J gene is TRBJ1-5, the V gene TRBV2; no clear D. Germline loops: CDR1 SNHLY, CDR2 FYNNEI. Deletions cut 4 bases from V and 1 base from J, with 11 bases between. This CDR3 is 15 amino acids long. In nucleotides, the CDR3 is TGTGCCAGCAGTGGAGGGTTGGAGAGCAATCAGCCCCAGCATTTT. The encoded protein is CASSGGLESNQPQHF.

This clone was picked up one time. This CDR3 is CASSYRQYTEAFF. CDR3 nucleotides: TGTGCCAGCAGTTACAGACAATACACTGAAGCTTTCTTT. The chain recombines TRBV6-5 with TRBJ1-1; D gene ambiguous. The germline V gene encodes CDR1 MNHEY and CDR2 SVGAGI. The CDR3 totals 13 residues. V was shortened by 2 bases and J by 3 bases, with 7 bases between the two germline ends.

About this clone itself: Other DNA sequences within the sample encode an identical CDR3. V gene TRBV9 combines with J gene TRBJ1-1, with no clear D. CDR3 length equals 13 residues. Germline V gives CDR1 SGDLS, CDR2 YYNGEE. The V end lost 2 bases, the J end lost 0 bases, and 5 bases lay between the germline ends. In nucleotides, the CDR3 is TGTGCCAGCAGCGTCGGGATGAACACTGAAGCTTTCTTT. This encodes CASSVGMNTEAFF.

The chain carries TRBV4-1 and TRBJ1-1; D unresolved. V was cut by 4 bases and J by 1 base, with 13 bases left in between. The length of the CDR3 is 15 residues. Germline V gene sequence: CDR1 MGHRA, CDR2 YSYEKL. CDR3 protein: CASSPLGSRNTEAFF. The CDR3 coding sequence is TGCGCCAGCAGCCCCCTAGGGAGCAGGAACACTGAAGCTTTCTTT.

The DNA for the CDR3 is TGCGCCAGCAGCTTGCACACAGGGGAAGGTCAGCCCCAGCATTTT. Translation: CASSLHTGEGQPQHF. The chain joins TRBV5-1 to TRBJ1-5, with TRBD1 matching over 7 bases. Trimming took 1 base from V and 6 from J; bases not matched to a gene: 7. Germline V lookup: CDR1 SGHRS, CDR2 YFSETQ. The CDR3 spans 15 residues.

The chain is built from TRBV5-6 and TRBJ1-2; D is undetermined. The CDR3 length is 14 residues. The V gene's germline CDR1 is SGHDT and CDR2 YYEEEE. V was clipped by 1 base and J by 8 bases, with 15 bases between them. The CDR3 DNA follows: TGTGCCAGCAGCTTGCCGGGGTTCATAGGCGGCTACACCTTC. It codes for CASSLPGFIGGYTF.

V and J are TRBV7-3 and TRBJ2-3, with D possibly matching TRBD2 (6 bases). Germline V gene lookup returns CDR1 SGHTA and CDR2 FQGTGA. This CDR3 spans 13 amino acids. The ends were cut back, 8 bases at V and 5 bases at J, with 14 bases in the middle. The CDR3 DNA is TGTGCCAGCCGTAAGCCGGGGGTAGATACGCAGTATTTT. Translation gives CASRKPGVDTQYF.

The chain carries TRBV5-1 and TRBJ2-7; TRBD1 aligns across 7 bases. The ends lost 3 bases at V and 3 bases at J; junction bases unmatched: 3. The CDR3 covers 13 residues. Germline lookup yields CDR1 SGHRS and CDR2 YFSETQ. CDR3 DNA: TGCGCCAGCAGCTCCCGGGACAGCTACGAGCAGTACTTC. Residues: CASSSRDSYEQYF.

This chain links TRBV29-1 with TRBJ1-1; no clear D gene. The ends were cut back, 3 bases at V and 1 base at J, with 9 bases in the middle. The length of the CDR3 is 13 residues. Germline CDR1 is SQVTM and CDR2 is ANQGSEA. The CDR3 spells CSVEWAENTEAFF. DNA of the CDR3: TGCAGCGTTGAGTGGGCAGAGAACACTGAAGCTTTCTTT.

This clone is a singleton in its sample. CDR3 region: CASSPLNTHTGELFF. CDR3 bases: TGTGCCAGCTCACCGCTCAACACCCACACCGGGGAGCTGTTTTTT. The chain joins TRBV18 to TRBJ2-2; D is undetermined. CDR1 KGHSH and CDR2 LQKENI come from the germline V gene. The CDR3 extends over 15 amino acids. V was clipped by 3 bases and J by 3 bases, with 11 bases between them. Variable domain in full (rest from reference TRBV18 and TRBJ2-2): NAGVMQNPRHLVRRRGQEARLRCSPMKGHSHVYWYRQLPEEGLKFMVYLQKENIIDESGMPKERFSAEFPKEGPSILRIQQVVRGDSAAYFCASSPLNTHTGELFFGEGSRLTVL.

This chain's CDR3 is CASSSGGIWGEQFF. DNA for the CDR3: TGCGCCAGTTCCTCCGGGGGGATCTGGGGTGAGCAGTTCTTC. The chain links TRBV5-1 to TRBJ2-1; 7 bases fit TRBD2. The J segment lost 9 bases and the V segment lost 8 bases, leaving 14 bases of the junction unmatched. Germline V gene lookup returns CDR1 SGHRS and CDR2 YFSETQ. The CDR3 totals 14 residues. Using reference TRBV5-1 and TRBJ2-1 for the parts outside the CDR3, the full variable domain is KAGVTQTPRYLIKTRGQQVTLSCSPISGHRSVSWYQQTPGQGLQFLFEYFSETQRNKGNFPGRFSGRQFSNSRSEMNVSTLELGDSALYLCASSSGGIWGEQFFGPGTRLTVL.

This rearrangement joins TRBV7-3 to TRBJ1-6, with a possible D match to TRBD1 (5 bases). Trimming pared 2 bases from V and 10 bases from J, leaving 18 bases between. CDR1 is SGHTA, CDR2 FQGTGA, per germline. The CDR3 consists of 16 residues. CDR3 in DNA: TGTGCCAGCAGCTTAGGGACTGGGGCAGGGCTATCACCCCTCCACTTT. It is translated as CASSLGTGAGLSPLHF.

The table lists this clone with a count of one. The rearrangement uses TRBV10-3 and TRBJ2-1; 8 nucleotides line up with TRBD2. CDR1 is ENHRY, CDR2 SYGVKD, per germline. J was trimmed by 10 bases and V by 8 bases; bases with no gene match: 19. This CDR3 has 16 amino acids. The DNA of the CDR3 is TGTGCCATCGGCCTCGCCGGGACTAGAATAGGTCGAGAGCAGTTCTTC. Its translation: CAIGLAGTRIGREQFF.

This clone was recorded a few times. The chain is built from TRBV7-9 and TRBJ2-7; D not resolved. The V gene's germline CDR1 is SEHNR and CDR2 FQNEAQ (reference sequence). Trimming removed 4 bases from V and 0 bases from J, with 13 bases in between. The CDR3 is made up of 15 amino acids. The CDR3 nucleotides read TGTGCCAGCAGCTCCCAGACTCTACTCTCCTACGAGCAGTACTTC. It encodes CASSSQTLLSYEQYF.

Notes on this clone: The same CDR3 arises from other DNA sequences in this sample as well. The genes are TRBV7-9 and TRBJ2-3, with TRBD1 matching over 9 bases. The CDR3 extends over 15 amino acids. Unmatched junction bases numbered 6, after V lost 5 bases and J lost 3 bases. CDR1 SEHNR and CDR2 FQNEAQ come from the germline V gene (reference sequence). Here the CDR3 reads CASSLRTGDTDTQYF. CDR3 nucleotide sequence: TGTGCCAGCAGCCTGAGGACAGGGGATACAGATACGCAGTATTTT. Complete variable domain (other parts from reference TRBV7-9 and TRBJ2-3): DTGVSQNPRHKITKRGQNVTFRCDPISEHNRLYWYRQTLGQGPEFLTYFQNEAQLEKSRLLSDRFSAERPKGSFSTLEIQRTEQGDSAMYLCASSLRTGDTDTQYFGPGTRLTVL.

This clone was counted a few times. The V and J genes are TRBV6-2 or TRBV6-3 and TRBJ1-1, with 7 bases fitting TRBD1. With V trimmed by 5 bases and J by 4 bases, 10 bases remained unmatched. This CDR3 region has 15 residues. The germline V gene has CDR1 MNHEY and CDR2 SVGEGT. The CDR3 reads CASSTRQGSGTEAFF. CDR3 coding DNA: TGTGCCAGCAGTACCCGACAGGGCAGCGGCACTGAAGCTTTCTTT.

V is TRBV29-1 and J is TRBJ2-1; 9 positions match TRBD1. V lost 7 bases and J lost 12; bases outside the gene matches: 16. The germline V gene encodes CDR1 SQVTM and CDR2 ANQGSEA. CDR3 length equals 14 residues. CDR3: CSAQAPGTGYGQFF. CDR3 nucleotides: TGCAGCGCCCAAGCCCCCGGGACAGGGTACGGGCAGTTCTTC.

V and J are TRBV5-1 and TRBJ2-7; the D gene is possibly TRBD1 (6 bases). The CDR3 has 15 amino acids. Trimming cost V 4 bases and J 4 bases, with 18 bases left between them. Germline CDR1 SGHRS, CDR2 YFSETQ. CDR3 protein: CASSVLSGQQYEQYF. CDR3 nucleotide sequence: TGCGCCAGCAGCGTTCTGTCTGGACAGCAGTACGAGCAGTACTTC.

The J gene is TRBJ2-7, the V gene TRBV5-6; 7 bases match TRBD1. J gave up 1 base and V 0 bases, and 7 bases lay outside the gene matches. Germline values: CDR1 SGHDT, CDR2 YYEEEE. This CDR3 region has 16 residues. The CDR3 coding sequence is TGTGCCAGCAGCTTGGGGGTAGGGGACAGTTCCTACGAGCAGTACTTC. This encodes CASSLGVGDSSYEQYF.

The V call is TRBV27, the J call TRBJ1-5; the D gene is possibly TRBD1 (5 bases). This CDR3 contains 14 residues. Germline V gives CDR1 MNHEY, CDR2 SMNVEV (reference sequence). The ends were cut back, 4 bases at V and 7 bases at J, with 14 bases in the middle. The CDR3 nucleotides read TGTGCCAGCAGTTCGGGACCCGGAGGGCAGCCCCAGCATTTT. It translates to CASSSGPGGQPQHF.